The 14 T cell receptor beta chains below were found in one sample sequenced in a study of Ad26.COV2.S vaccination and SARS-CoV-2 variants. Method: immunoSEQ multiplex PCR; TCRdb's copy keeps in-frame clones and lacks some. The sample consists of approximately 400,000 clones, around four fifths of them appearing once. Treatment specified: about 20 received Ad26.COV2.S at low or high dose, single or two shots; 5 received placebo; per-sample allocation not given. At day 63 after the first vaccine or placebo injection, samples were drawn. The source material was peripheral blood, sampled in a trial of Ad26.COV2.S vaccine versus placebo. Every receptor here comes from a person between 18 and 65 years old who received the Ad26.COV2.S COVID-19 vaccine or a placebo.

V is TRBV19 and J is TRBJ1-2; unclear D gene. The CDR3 consists of 15 residues. In germline, CDR1 is LNHDA, CDR2 SQIVND (reference sequence). The V end was cut by 6 bases, the J end by 8 bases, with 22 bases between. The CDR3: CASSALWVEGDGYTF. As DNA, the CDR3 is TGTGCCAGTAGCGCCCTCTGGGTTGAGGGCGACGGCTACACCTTC. Supplemented by reference TRBV19 and TRBJ1-2, the full variable domain reads DGGITQSPKYLFRKEGQNVTLSCEQNLNHDAMYWYRQDPGQGLRLIYYSQIVNDFQKGDIAEGYSVSREKKESFPLTVTSAQKNPTAFYLCASSALWVEGDGYTFGSGTRLTVV.

The chain's CDR3 is CASSFPGATHEQYF. DNA of the CDR3: TGTGCCAGCAGTTTCCCGGGAGCCACCCACGAGCAGTACTTC. The chain is built from TRBV27 and TRBJ2-7, with a possible D match to TRBD2 (6 bases). This CDR3 has 14 amino acids. V gave up 3 bases and J gave up 5 bases, with 14 bases separating them. The germline CDR1 and CDR2 sequences are MNHEY and SMNVEV (reference sequence).

This rearrangement joins TRBV18 to TRBJ2-1; D not resolved. Germline V CDR1 and CDR2: KGHSH, LQKENI. The V end was cut by 0 bases, the J end by 6 bases, with 9 bases between. CDR3 length: 14 residues. CDR3 in amino acids: CASSPPTRLNEQFF. Written as DNA, the CDR3 is TGTGCCAGCTCACCACCTACCCGGCTCAATGAGCAGTTCTTC.

This clone was counted a single time. The DNA for the CDR3 is TGTGCCAGCAGATACGACGGGCCCTCCTACGAGCAGTACTTC. Amino acid sequence: CASRYDGPSYEQYF. This chain joins TRBV2 and TRBJ2-7, with D uncertain. CDR1 and CDR2 (germline): SNHLY, FYNNEI. Trimming removed 6 bases at V and 0 bases at J, with 12 bases between. The CDR3 length is 14 residues.

Comment on this clone: One end of the junction does not line up with germline, which may come from a read error. This chain connects TRBV18 to TRBJ1-4; D gene uncertain. Germline lookup yields CDR1 KGHSH and CDR2 LQKENI. The CDR3 has 12 residues. The CDR3 here is CASSPPAGPGIF. CDR3 sequence (DNA): TGTGCCAGCTCACCACCGGCCGGACCGGGGATTTTT.

This chain links TRBV7-3 with TRBJ2-1; D is uncertain. CDR1 is SGHTA and CDR2 is FQGTGA in the germline V gene. V was cut by 8 bases and J by 7 bases, with 12 bases left in between. The CDR3 spans 12 residues. CDR3 sequence: CASGDGTNEQFF. DNA for the CDR3: TGTGCCAGCGGAGACGGCACGAATGAGCAGTTCTTC.

CDR3 DNA sequence: TGCGCCAGCAGCGTATCCGGGACTAGCGGCTCACAGCAGTACTTC. This translates into CASSVSGTSGSQQYF. The chain has TRBV5-1 and TRBJ2-7, with 11 bases fitting TRBD2. This CDR3 has 15 residues. CDR1 is SGHRS, CDR2 YFSETQ, per germline. The V segment lost 4 bases and the J segment 8 bases; nucleotides outside the gene matches: 11. The full variable domain, in which reference TRBV5-1 and TRBJ2-7 provide the parts outside the CDR3, is KAGVTQTPRYLIKTRGQQVTLSCSPISGHRSVSWYQQTPGQGLQFLFEYFSETQRNKGNFPGRFSGRQFSNSRSEMNVSTLELGDSALYLCASSVSGTSGSQQYFGPGTRLTVT.

The CDR3 loop reads CASSLRTGTSGRGEFF. DNA of the CDR3: TGTGCCAGCAGCTTGAGAACGGGGACTAGCGGGAGGGGTGAGTTCTTC. V is TRBV5-5 and J is TRBJ2-1; TRBD2 matches 16 bases. Trimming at V came to 1 base and at J to 14 bases, leaving 9 bases not matched to a gene. Germline V CDR1 and CDR2: SGHKS, YYEKEE (reference sequence). The CDR3 totals 16 residues.

This clone was observed a few times. V is TRBV2 and J is TRBJ2-3, with 7 positions matching TRBD2. Germline V gene sequence: CDR1 SNHLY, CDR2 FYNNEI. With V trimmed by 4 bases and J by 6 bases, 10 bases remained unmatched. The CDR3 sequence is 15 residues long. CDR3 sequence: CASSGRAGVTDTQYF. The DNA for the CDR3 is TGTGCCAGCAGTGGGCGGGCGGGGGTAACGGATACGCAGTATTTT.

V and J are TRBV2 and TRBJ1-1, with 7 bases matching TRBD1. Germline V gene sequence: CDR1 SNHLY, CDR2 FYNNEI. CDR3 length equals 17 residues. J gave up 2 bases and V 7 bases, and 16 bases lay outside the gene matches. The CDR3 here is CASTPRAGGWGNTEAFF. The CDR3 DNA sequence: TGTGCCAGCACCCCCAGGGCAGGGGGTTGGGGTAACACTGAAGCTTTCTTT.

This clone was recorded once. The V gene is TRBV6-1, the J gene TRBJ1-4; perhaps TRBD1 as D (5 bases). CDR1 and CDR2 from the germline V gene are MNHNS and SASEGT. V shed 0 bases and J shed 7 bases, with 15 bases lying between them. The CDR3 sequence is 16 residues long. In nucleotides, the CDR3 is TGTGCCAGCAGTGAAGCGCGGGGGGACGTGGGTGAAAAACTGTTTTTT. Residues: CASSEARGDVGEKLFF.

The rearrangement links TRBV12-3 or TRBV12-4 to TRBJ1-3; perhaps TRBD1 as D (5 bases). V lost 6 bases and J 10 bases, leaving 16 bases between the germline ends. The CDR3 extends over 13 amino acids. The CDR3 DNA reads as TGTGCCAGCAGAGTCGGGGACGGCCTAACCATATATTTT. This translates into CASRVGDGLTIYF.

The chain combines TRBV15 with TRBJ2-6; D is perhaps TRBD1 or TRBD2 (5 bases each). V was shortened by 1 base and J by 4 bases, with 23 bases between the two germline ends. This CDR3 spans 20 amino acids. Germline V gene sequence: CDR1 LNHNV, CDR2 YYDKDF (reference sequence). The CDR3 nucleotides read TGTGCCACCAGCAGAGTACAGAGAGGGACCTACTCGTTAGGGGCCAACGTCCTGACTTTC. As protein: CATSRVQRGTYSLGANVLTF.

J is TRBJ2-3 and V is TRBV4-2; 8 nucleotides align to TRBD2. CDR1 and CDR2 from the germline V gene are LGHNA and YNFKEQ. This CDR3 contains 19 residues. V was clipped by 4 bases and J by 2 bases; unmatched bases: 17. The CDR3 region has the DNA TGTGCCAGCAGCCTACCCCGGGGGGGCGGGGGCCGTGACACAGATACGCAGTATTTT. It yields the protein CASSLPRGGGGRDTDTQYF.